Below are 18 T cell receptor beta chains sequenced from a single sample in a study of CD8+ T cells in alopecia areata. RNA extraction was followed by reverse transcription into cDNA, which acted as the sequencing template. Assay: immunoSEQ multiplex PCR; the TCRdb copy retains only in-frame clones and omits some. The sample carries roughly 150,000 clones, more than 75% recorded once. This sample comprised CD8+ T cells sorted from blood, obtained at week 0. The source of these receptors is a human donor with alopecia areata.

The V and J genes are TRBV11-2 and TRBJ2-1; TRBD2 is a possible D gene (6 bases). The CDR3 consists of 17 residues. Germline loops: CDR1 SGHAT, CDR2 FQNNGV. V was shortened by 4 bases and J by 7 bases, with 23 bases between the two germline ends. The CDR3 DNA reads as TGTGCCAGCAGCTACGCACCCGGGACGGGAGCCAGGAATGAGCAGTTCTTC. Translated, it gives CASSYAPGTGARNEQFF.

CDR3 amino acids: CASIPTPGWTEAFF. CDR3 DNA sequence: TGTGCCAGTATCCCTACCCCAGGTTGGACTGAAGCTTTCTTT. The chain employs TRBV19 and TRBJ1-1; D not certain. V shed 7 bases and J shed 5 bases, with 17 bases lying between them. Germline V gene sequence: CDR1 LNHDA, CDR2 SQIVND (reference sequence). This CDR3 is 14 amino acids long.

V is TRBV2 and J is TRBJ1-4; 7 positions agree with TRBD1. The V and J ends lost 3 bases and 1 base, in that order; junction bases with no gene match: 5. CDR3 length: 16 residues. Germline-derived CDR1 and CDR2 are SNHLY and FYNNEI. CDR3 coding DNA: TGTGCCAGCAGTGAGGGACAGAGCCGAACTAATGAAAAACTGTTTTTT. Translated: CASSEGQSRTNEKLFF.

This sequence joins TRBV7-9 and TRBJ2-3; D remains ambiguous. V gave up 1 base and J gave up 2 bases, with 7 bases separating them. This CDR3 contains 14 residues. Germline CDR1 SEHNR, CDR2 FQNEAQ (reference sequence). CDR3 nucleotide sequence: TGTGCCAGCAGCTTAGGGGATCACACAGATACGCAGTATTTT. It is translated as CASSLGDHTDTQYF.

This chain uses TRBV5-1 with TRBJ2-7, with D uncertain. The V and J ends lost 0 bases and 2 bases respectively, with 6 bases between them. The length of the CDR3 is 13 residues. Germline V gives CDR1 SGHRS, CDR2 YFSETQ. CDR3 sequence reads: CASSLEVAYEQYF. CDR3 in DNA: TGCGCCAGCAGCTTGGAGGTGGCCTACGAGCAGTACTTC. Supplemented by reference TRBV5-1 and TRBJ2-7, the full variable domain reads KAGVTQTPRYLIKTRGQQVTLSCSPISGHRSVSWYQQTPGQGLQFLFEYFSETQRNKGNFPGRFSGRQFSNSRSEMNVSTLELGDSALYLCASSLEVAYEQYFGPGTRLTVT.

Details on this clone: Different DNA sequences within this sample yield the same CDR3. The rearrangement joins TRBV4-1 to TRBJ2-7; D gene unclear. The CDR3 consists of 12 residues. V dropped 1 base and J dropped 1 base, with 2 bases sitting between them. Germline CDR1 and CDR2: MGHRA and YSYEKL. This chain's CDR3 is CASSQGSYEQYF. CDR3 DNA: TGCGCCAGCAGCCAAGGGTCCTACGAGCAGTACTTC.

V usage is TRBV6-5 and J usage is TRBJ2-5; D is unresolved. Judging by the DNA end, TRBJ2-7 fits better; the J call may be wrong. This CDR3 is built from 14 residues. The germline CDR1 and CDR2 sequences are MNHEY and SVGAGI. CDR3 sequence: CASSYIGKSYEQYF. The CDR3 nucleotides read TGTGCCAGCAGTTACATCGGCAAGTCCTACGAGCAGTACTTC.

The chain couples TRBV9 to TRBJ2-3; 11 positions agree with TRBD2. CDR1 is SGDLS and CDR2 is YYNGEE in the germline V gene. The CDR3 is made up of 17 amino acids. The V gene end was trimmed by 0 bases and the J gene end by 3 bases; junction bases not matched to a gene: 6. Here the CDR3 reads CASSVESGTSGTDTQYF. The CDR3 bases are TGTGCCAGCAGCGTAGAATCAGGGACTAGCGGTACAGATACGCAGTATTTT.

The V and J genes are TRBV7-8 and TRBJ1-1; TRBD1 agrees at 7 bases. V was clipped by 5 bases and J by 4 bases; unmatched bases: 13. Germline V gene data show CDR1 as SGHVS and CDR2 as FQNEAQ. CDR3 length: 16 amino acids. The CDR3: CASSPPDRVIFTEAFF. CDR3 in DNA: TGTGCCAGCAGCCCTCCCGACAGGGTGATCTTCACTGAAGCTTTCTTT.

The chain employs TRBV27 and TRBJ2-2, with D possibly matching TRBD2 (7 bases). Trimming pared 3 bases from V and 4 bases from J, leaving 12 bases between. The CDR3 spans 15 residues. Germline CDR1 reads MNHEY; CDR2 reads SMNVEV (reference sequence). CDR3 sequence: CASSFGGLGTGELFF. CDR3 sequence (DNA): TGTGCCAGCAGTTTCGGGGGGCTTGGCACCGGGGAGCTGTTTTTT.

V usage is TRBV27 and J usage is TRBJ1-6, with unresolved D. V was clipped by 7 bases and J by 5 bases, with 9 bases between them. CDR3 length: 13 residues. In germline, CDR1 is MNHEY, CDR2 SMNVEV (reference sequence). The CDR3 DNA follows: TGTGCCAGCATGTGGGTCAATAATTCACCCCTCCACTTT. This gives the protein CASMWVNNSPLHF.

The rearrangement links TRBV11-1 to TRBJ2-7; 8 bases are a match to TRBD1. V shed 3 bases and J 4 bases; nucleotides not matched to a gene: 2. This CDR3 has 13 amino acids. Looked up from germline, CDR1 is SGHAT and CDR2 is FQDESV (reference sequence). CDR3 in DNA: TGTGCCAGCAGCTTCCAGGGGGCTTACGAGCAGTACTTC. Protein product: CASSFQGAYEQYF.

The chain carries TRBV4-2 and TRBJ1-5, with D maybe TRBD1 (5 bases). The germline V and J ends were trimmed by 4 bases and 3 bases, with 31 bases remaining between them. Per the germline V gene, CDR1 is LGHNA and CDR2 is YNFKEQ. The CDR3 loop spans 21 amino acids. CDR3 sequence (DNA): TGTGCCAGCAGCCCTTACGAGGGGTTCGGGGGTGGAACGACATCCAATCAGCCCCAGCATTTT. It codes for CASSPYEGFGGGTTSNQPQHF.

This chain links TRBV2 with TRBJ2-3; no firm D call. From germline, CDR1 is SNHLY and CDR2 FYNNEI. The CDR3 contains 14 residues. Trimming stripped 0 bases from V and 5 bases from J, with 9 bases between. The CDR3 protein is CASSEAGQKDTQYF. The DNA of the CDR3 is TGTGCCAGCAGTGAAGCAGGCCAGAAAGATACGCAGTATTTT.

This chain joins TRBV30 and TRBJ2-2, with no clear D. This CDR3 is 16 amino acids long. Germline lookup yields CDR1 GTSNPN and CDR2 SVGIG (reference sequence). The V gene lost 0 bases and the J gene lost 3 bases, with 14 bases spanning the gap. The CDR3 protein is CAWSVQGVLHTGELFF. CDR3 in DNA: TGTGCCTGGAGTGTACAAGGAGTCCTACACACCGGGGAGCTGTTTTTT. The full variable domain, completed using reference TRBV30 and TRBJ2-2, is SQTIHQWPATLVQPVGSPLSLECTVEGTSNPNLYWYRQAAGRGLQLLFYSVGIGQISSEVPQNLSASRPQDRQFILSSKKLLLSDSGFYLCAWSVQGVLHTGELFFGEGSRLTVL.

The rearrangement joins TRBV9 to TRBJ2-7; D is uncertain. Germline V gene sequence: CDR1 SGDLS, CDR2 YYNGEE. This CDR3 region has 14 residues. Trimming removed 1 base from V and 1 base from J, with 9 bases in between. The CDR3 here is CASSVWQDSYEQYF. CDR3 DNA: TGTGCCAGCAGCGTATGGCAGGATTCCTACGAGCAGTACTTC.

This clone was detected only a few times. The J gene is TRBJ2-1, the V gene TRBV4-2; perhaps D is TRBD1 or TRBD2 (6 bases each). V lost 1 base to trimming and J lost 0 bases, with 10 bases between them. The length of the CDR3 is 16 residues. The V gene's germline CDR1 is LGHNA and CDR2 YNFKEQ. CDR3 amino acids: CASSQAEGGSYNEQFF. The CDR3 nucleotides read TGTGCCAGCAGCCAAGCCGAGGGGGGCTCCTACAATGAGCAGTTCTTC.

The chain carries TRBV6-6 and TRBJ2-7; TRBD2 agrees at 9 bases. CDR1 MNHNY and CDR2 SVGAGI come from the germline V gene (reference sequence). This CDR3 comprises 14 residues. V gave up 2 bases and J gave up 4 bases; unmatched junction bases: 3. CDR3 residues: CASSYSGGQYEQYF. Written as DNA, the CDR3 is TGTGCCAGCAGTTACAGCGGGGGGCAATACGAGCAGTACTTC.